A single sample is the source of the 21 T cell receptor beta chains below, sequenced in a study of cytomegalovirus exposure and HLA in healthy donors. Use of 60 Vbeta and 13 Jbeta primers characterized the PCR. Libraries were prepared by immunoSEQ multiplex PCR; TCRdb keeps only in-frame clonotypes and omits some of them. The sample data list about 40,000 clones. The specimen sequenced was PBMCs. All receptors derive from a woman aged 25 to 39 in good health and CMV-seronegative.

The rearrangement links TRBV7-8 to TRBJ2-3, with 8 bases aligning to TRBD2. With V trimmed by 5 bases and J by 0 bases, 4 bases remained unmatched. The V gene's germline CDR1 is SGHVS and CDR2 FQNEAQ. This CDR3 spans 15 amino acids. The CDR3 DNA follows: TGTGCCAGCAGCCCCAAGCGGGGGAGCACAGATACGCAGTATTTT. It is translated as CASSPKRGSTDTQYF.

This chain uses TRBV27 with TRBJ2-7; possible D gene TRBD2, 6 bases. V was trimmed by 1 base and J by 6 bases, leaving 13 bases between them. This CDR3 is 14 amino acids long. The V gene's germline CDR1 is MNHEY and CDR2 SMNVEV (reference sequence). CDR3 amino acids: CASSLWGDRGEQYF. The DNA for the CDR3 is TGTGCCAGCAGTTTATGGGGGGATAGGGGCGAGCAGTACTTC.

In nucleotides, the CDR3 is TGTGCCAGCAGTGAAAGGACAGGAAGGAATGAAAAACTGTTTTTT. It yields the protein CASSERTGRNEKLFF. V and J are TRBV6-1 and TRBJ1-4; 7 bases match TRBD1. Germline V gives CDR1 MNHNS, CDR2 SASEGT. V was clipped by 2 bases and J by 5 bases; unmatched bases: 5. This CDR3 has 15 amino acids.

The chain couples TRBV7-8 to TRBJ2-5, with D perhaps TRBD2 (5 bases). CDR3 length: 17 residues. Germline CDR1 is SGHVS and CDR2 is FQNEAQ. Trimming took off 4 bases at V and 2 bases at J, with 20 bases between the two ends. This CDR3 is CASSSPRGSARQETQYF. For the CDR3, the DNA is TGTGCCAGCAGCTCCCCCCGGGGTAGCGCTAGACAAGAGACCCAGTACTTC.

The CDR3 here is CASSLSSGSSYEQYF. The DNA for the CDR3 is TGTGCCAGCAGTCTTTCTAGCGGGAGCTCCTACGAGCAGTACTTC. V gene TRBV6-6 combines with J gene TRBJ2-7, with 10 positions matching TRBD2. In germline, CDR1 is MNHNY, CDR2 SVGAGI (reference sequence). The V and J ends lost 5 bases and 0 bases, in that order; junction bases with no gene match: 4. The CDR3 consists of 15 residues.

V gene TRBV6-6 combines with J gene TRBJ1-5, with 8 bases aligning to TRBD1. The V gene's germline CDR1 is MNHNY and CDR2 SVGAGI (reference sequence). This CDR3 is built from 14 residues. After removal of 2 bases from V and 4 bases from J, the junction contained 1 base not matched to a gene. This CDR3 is CASSYGTGNQPQHF. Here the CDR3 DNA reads TGTGCCAGCAGTTACGGGACAGGAAATCAGCCCCAGCATTTT.

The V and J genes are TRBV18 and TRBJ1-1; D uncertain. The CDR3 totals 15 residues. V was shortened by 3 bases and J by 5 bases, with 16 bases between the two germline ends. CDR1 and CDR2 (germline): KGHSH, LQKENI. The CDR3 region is CASSPLGVMETEAFF. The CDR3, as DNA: TGTGCCAGCTCACCTTTGGGAGTGATGGAAACTGAAGCTTTCTTT.

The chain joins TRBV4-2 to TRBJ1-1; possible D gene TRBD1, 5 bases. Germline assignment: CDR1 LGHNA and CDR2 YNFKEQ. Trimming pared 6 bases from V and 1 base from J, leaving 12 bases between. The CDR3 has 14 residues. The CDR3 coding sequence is TGTGCCAGCAGGCGGGGGGGGAAGAACACTGAAGCTTTCTTT. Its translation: CASRRGGKNTEAFF.

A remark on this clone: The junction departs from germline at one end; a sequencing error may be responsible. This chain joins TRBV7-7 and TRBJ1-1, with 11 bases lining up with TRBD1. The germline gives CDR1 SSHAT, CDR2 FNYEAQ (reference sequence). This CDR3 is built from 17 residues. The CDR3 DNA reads TGTGCTAGCAGCCCCAGGACAGGGGGCGGACAAAACACTGAAGCTTTCTTT. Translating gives CASSPRTGGGQNTEAFF. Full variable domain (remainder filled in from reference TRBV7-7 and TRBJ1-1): GAGVSQSPRYKVTKRGQDVTLRCDPISSHATLYWYQQALGQGPEFLTYFNYEAQPDKSGLPSDRFSAERPEGSISTLTIQRTEQRDSAMYRCASSPRTGGGQNTEAFFGQGTRLTVV.

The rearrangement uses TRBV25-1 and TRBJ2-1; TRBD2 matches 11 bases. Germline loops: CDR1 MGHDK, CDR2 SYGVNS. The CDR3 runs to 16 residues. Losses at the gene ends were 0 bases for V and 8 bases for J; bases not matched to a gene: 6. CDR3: CASSEYLAGGLDEQFF. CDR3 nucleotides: TGTGCCAGCAGTGAATATCTAGCGGGAGGTCTCGATGAGCAGTTCTTC.

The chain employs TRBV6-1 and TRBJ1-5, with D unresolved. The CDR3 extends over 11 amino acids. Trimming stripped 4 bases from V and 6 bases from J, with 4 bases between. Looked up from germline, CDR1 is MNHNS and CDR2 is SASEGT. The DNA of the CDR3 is TGTGCCAGCAGTGCCAGTCAGCCCCAGCATTTT. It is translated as CASSASQPQHF.

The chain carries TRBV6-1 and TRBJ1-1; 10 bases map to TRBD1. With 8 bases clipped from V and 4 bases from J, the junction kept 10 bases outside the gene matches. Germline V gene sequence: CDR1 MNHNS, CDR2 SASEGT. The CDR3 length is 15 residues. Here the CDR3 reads CASGTRQGAVTEAFF. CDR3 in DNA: TGTGCCAGCGGGACCCGACAGGGGGCCGTCACTGAAGCTTTCTTT.

In DNA, the CDR3 is TGTGCCAGCAGCCAAGATCACCGACAGGGCCTTCAAGAGACCCAGTACTTC. Translation gives CASSQDHRQGLQETQYF. V and J are TRBV4-2 and TRBJ2-5, with 7 bases fitting TRBD1. Germline-derived CDR1 and CDR2 are LGHNA and YNFKEQ. The CDR3 covers 17 residues. The V gene end was trimmed by 0 bases and the J gene end by 2 bases; junction bases not matched to a gene: 9.

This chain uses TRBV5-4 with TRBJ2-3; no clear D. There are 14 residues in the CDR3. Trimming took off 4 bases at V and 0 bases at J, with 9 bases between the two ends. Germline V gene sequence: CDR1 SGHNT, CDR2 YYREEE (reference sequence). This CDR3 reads CASSLQTSTDTQYF. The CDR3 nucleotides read TGTGCCAGCAGCCTCCAGACTAGCACAGATACGCAGTATTTT. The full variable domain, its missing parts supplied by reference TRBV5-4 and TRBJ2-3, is ETGVTQSPTHLIKTRGQQVTLRCSSQSGHNTVSWYQQALGQGPQFIFQYYREEENGRGNFPPRFSGLQFPNYSSELNVNALELDDSALYLCASSLQTSTDTQYFGPGTRLTVL.

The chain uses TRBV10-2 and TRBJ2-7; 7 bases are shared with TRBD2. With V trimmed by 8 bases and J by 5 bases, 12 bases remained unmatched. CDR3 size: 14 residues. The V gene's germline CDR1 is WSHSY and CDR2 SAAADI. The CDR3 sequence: CASRGEGTGDEQYF. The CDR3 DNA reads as TGCGCCAGCCGCGGGGAGGGTACGGGAGACGAGCAGTACTTC.

CDR3 sequence reads: CASSLGAKGQGAVRQPQHF. The CDR3 coding sequence is TGTGCCAGCAGCTTAGGGGCTAAAGGACAGGGGGCTGTGAGGCAGCCCCAGCATTTT. The gene calls are TRBV13 and TRBJ1-5, with 11 bases that match TRBD1. The CDR3 consists of 19 residues. The V gene end was trimmed by 0 bases and the J gene end by 7 bases; junction bases not matched to a gene: 14. From germline, CDR1 is PRHDT and CDR2 FYEKMQ (reference sequence).

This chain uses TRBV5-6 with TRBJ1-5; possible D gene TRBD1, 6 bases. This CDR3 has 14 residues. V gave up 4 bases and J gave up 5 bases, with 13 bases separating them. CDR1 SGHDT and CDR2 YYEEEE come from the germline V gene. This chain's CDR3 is CASSAGTPDQPQHF. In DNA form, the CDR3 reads TGTGCCAGCAGCGCCGGGACACCTGATCAGCCCCAGCATTTT.

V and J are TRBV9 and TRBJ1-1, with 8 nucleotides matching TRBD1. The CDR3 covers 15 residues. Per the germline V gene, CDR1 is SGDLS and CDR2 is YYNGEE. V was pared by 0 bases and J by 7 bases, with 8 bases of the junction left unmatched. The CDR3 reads CASSVEPGGAGEAFF. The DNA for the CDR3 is TGTGCCAGCAGCGTAGAGCCAGGGGGCGCGGGTGAAGCTTTCTTT. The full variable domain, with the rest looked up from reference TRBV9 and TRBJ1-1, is DSGVTQTPKHLITATGQRVTLRCSPRSGDLSVYWYQQSLDQGLQFLIQYYNGEERAKGNILERFSAQQFPDLHSELNLSSLELGDSALYFCASSVEPGGAGEAFFGQGTRLTVV.

For the CDR3, the DNA is TGCGCCACCATGCGGGAGCCAGGAATTTACGAGCAGTACTTC. This codes for CATMREPGIYEQYF. V is TRBV5-1 and J is TRBJ2-7; 7 nucleotides line up with TRBD2. Germline V gene lookup returns CDR1 SGHRS and CDR2 YFSETQ. V was clipped by 9 bases and J by 4 bases; unmatched bases: 13. The CDR3 is 14 residues long.

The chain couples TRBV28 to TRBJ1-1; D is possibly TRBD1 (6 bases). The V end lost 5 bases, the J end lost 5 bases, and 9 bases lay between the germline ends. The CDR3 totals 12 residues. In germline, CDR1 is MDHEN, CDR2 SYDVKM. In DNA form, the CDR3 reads TGTGCCAGCAGTGACAGGTTGACTGAAGCTTTCTTT. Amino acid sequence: CASSDRLTEAFF.

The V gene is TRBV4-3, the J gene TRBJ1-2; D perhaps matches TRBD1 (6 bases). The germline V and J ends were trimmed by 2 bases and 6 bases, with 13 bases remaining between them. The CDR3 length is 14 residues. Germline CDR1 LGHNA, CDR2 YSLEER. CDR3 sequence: CASSQYTGQDGYTF. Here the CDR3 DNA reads TGCGCCAGCAGCCAATATACAGGGCAGGATGGCTACACCTTC.